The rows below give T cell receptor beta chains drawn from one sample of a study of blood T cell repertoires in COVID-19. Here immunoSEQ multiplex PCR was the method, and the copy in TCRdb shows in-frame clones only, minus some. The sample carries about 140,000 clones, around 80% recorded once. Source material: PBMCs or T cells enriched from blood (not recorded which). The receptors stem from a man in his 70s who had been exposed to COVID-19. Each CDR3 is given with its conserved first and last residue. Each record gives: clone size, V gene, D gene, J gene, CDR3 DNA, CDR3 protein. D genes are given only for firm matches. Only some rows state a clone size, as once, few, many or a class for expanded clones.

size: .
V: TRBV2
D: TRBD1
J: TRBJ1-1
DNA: TGTGCCAGCAGTGAAGGAAGGGGGCTTGCGGGAGCTTTCTTT
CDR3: CASSEGRGLAGAFF

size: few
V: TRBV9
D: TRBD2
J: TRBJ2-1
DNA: TGTGCCAGCAGCGTAGAGGTTAGCGGGAGCCATGAGCAGTTCTTC
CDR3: CASSVEVSGSHEQFF

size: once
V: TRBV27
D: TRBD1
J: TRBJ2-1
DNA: TGTGCCAGCAGTTCCCCGGGACAGGGTTCCTACAATGAGCAGTTCTTC
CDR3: CASSSPGQGSYNEQFF

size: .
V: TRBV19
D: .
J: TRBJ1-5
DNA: TGTGCCAGTAGTATTAATATTAGGTCTAGTCAGCCCCAGCATTTT
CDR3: CASSINIRSSQPQHF

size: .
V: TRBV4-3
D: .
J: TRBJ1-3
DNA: TGCGCCAGCAGCCAAGTGGTGGACACCTACCTCTCTGGAAACACCATATATTTT
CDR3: CASSQVVDTYLSGNTIYF

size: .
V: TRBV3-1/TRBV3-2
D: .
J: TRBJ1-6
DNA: TGTGCCAGCAGCCTCACAGGGTTGTCACCCCTCCACTTT
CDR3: CASSLTGLSPLHF

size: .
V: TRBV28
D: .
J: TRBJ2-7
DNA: TGTGCCAGCACGGCGGTATCCTACGAGCAGTACTTC
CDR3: CASTAVSYEQYF

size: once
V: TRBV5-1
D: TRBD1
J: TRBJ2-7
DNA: TGCGCCAGCAGCCTGAAGACAGGGGGCATCTACGAGCAGTACTTC
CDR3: CASSLKTGGIYEQYF

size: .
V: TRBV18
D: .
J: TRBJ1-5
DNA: TGTGCCAGCTCACCCGCAGGGGATCAGCCCCAGCATTTT
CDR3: CASSPAGDQPQHF

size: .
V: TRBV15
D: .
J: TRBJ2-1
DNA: TGTGCCACCAGCAGAGAGAAGTCCGGGAGTCTGGCCAATGAGCAGTTCTTC
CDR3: CATSREKSGSLANEQFF

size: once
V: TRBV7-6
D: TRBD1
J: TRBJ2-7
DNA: TGTGCCAGCAGCTTAGGCCAACAGGGGGCCCGGGAGCAGTACTTC
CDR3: CASSLGQQGAREQYF

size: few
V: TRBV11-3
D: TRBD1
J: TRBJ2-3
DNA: TGTGCCAGCAGCTTTAGCCCAGGGGGCGCAGATACGCAGTATTTT
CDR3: CASSFSPGGADTQYF

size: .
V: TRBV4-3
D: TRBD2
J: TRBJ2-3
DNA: TGCGCCAGCAGCACCCTAGCGGGAGGTGGGGCAGATACGCAGTATTTT
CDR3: CASSTLAGGGADTQYF

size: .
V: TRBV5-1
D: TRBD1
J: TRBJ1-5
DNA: TGCGCCAGCAGCTTCAGCACAGGGGATGGTCAGCCCCAGCATTTT
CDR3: CASSFSTGDGQPQHF

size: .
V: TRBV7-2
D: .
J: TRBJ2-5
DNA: TGTGCCAGCAGCTTAGCAACCGACAAGGCCCAGTACTTC
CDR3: CASSLATDKAQYF

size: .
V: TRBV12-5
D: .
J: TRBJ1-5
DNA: TGTGCTAGTGGTTTAGCGGGGGCAATTCAGCCCCAGCATTTT
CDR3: CASGLAGAIQPQHF

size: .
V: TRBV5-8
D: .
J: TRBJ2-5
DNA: TGTGCCAGCAGCTTGAAACTAGCAGAGACCCAGTACTTC
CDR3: CASSLKLAETQYF

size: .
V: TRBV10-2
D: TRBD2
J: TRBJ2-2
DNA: TGCGCCAGCACCCTCACAACACCCGGGACTAGCGGGAGTGGCACCGGGGAGCTGTTTTTT
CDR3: CASTLTTPGTSGSGTGELFF

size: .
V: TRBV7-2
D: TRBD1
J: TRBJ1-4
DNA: TGTGCCAGCAGCTTAGGACAGGGCCTTAATGAAAAACTGTTTTTT
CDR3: CASSLGQGLNEKLFF

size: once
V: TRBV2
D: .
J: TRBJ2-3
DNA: TGTGCCACCGAGGGGGCGGGAGGAAAAAATACGCAGTATTTT
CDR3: CATEGAGGKNTQYF

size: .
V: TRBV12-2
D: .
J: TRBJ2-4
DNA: TGTGCAAGTCGCTTAGTTTTCCCCTTTGGGACTAGCGGGAGGGCCGGGAGATGGAACATTCAGTACTTC
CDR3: CASRLVFPFGTSGRAGRWNIQYF

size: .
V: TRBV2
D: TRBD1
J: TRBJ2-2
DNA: TGTGCCAGCAGCAGGGACAGCCAAACGAACACCGGGGAGCTGTTTTTT
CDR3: CASSRDSQTNTGELFF

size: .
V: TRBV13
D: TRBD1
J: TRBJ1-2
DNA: TGTGCCAGCAGCCTTGGGACAGGGAATGGCTACACCTTC
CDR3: CASSLGTGNGYTF

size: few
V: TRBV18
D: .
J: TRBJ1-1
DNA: TGTGCCAGCTCACCACGAACAATCGGACACCTGAACACTGAAGCTTTCTTT
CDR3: CASSPRTIGHLNTEAFF

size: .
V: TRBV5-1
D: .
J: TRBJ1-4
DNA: TGCGCCAGCAGCCCCACAGGGAATGAAAAACTGTTTTTT
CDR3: CASSPTGNEKLFF

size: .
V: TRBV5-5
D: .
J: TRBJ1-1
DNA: TGTGCCAGCAGCCCGGAGGGCCCTTTTAGGGAAGCTTTCTTT
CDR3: CASSPEGPFREAFF

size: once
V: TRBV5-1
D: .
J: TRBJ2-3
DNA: TGCGCCAGCAGCTCACAGCCCACAGATACGCAGTATTTT
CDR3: CASSSQPTDTQYF

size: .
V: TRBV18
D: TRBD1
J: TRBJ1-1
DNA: TGTGCCAGCTCTCCCGGGACAGGGAACACTGAAGCTTTCTTT
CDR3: CASSPGTGNTEAFF

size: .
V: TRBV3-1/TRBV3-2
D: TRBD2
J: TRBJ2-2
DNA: TGTGCCAGCAGCCAAGTAAGCGGGGCTGGGGACACCGGGGAGCTGTTTTTT
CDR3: CASSQVSGAGDTGELFF

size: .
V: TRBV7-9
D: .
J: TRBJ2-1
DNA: TGTGCCAGCAGCTTAGGTCTAGCAACCTACAATGAGCAGTTCTTC
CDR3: CASSLGLATYNEQFF

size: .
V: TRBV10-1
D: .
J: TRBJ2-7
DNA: TGCGCCAGCACGGTACAGGGCCCCTACGAGCAGTACTTC
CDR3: CASTVQGPYEQYF

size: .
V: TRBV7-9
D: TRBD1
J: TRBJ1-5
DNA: TGTGCCAGCAGTAATACACGGGACAGGGGAAAACCCCAGCATTTT
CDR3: CASSNTRDRGKPQHF

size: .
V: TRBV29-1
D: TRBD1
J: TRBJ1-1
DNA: TGCAGCGCCCGACAGGGAGGTGAGGCTGAAGCTTTCTTT
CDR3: CSARQGGEAEAFF

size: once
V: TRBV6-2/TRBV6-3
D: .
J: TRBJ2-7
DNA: TGTGCCAGCAGTTGGGCTTACGAGCAGTACTTC
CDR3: CASSWAYEQYF

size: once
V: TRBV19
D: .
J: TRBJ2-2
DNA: TGTGCCAGTAGTATACCCAGGGGTGACACCGGGGAGCTGTTTTTT
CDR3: CASSIPRGDTGELFF

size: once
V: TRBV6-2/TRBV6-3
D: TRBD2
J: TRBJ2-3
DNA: TGTGCCAGCAGTCATTTAGCGGGGGGGCCCCCAGATACGCAGTATTTT
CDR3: CASSHLAGGPPDTQYF

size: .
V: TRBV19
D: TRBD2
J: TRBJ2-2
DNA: TGTGCCAGTAGTATAAGGGGAGGGTTACGGCCCACCGGGGAGCTGTTTTTT
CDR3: CASSIRGGLRPTGELFF

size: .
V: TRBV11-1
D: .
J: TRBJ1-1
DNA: TGTGCCAGCAGCTTATCCGGGTACACTGAAGCTTTCTTT
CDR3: CASSLSGYTEAFF

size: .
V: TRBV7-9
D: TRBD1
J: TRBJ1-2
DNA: TGTGCCAGCCCAGGACAGGGGGTAGGGGGCTACACCTTC
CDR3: CASPGQGVGGYTF

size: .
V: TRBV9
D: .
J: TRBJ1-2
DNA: TGTGCCAGCAGCGTAGAGGGGGTTAACTATGGCTACACCTTC
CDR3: CASSVEGVNYGYTF

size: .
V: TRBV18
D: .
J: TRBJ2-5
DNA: TGTGCCAGCTCACCTCCGGACTCGTGGCAAGAGACCCAGTACTTC
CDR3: CASSPPDSWQETQYF

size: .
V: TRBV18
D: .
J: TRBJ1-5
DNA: TGTGCCAGCTCCCCAGCCCCGTCGGATCAGCCCCAGCATTTT
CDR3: CASSPAPSDQPQHF

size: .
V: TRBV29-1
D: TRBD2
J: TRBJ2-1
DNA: TGCAGCGTTGTAATTATTGCGGGAGGGTCCTACAATGAGCAGTTCTTC
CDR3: CSVVIIAGGSYNEQFF

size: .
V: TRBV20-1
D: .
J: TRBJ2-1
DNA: TGCAGTGCTAGTGTCGTGGCGGCCCTCGATGAGCAGTTCTTC
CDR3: CSASVVAALDEQFF

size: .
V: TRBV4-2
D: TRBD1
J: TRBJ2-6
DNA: TGTGCCAGCAGCCCGGACAGGGTATCCGGGGCCAACGTCCTGACTTTC
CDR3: CASSPDRVSGANVLTF

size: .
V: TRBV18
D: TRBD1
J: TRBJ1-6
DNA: TGTGCCAGCTCACCAACCAGGGGGCCCTCGCCACCCCTCCACTTT
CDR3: CASSPTRGPSPPLHF

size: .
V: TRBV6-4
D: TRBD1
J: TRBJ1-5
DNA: TGTGCCAGCAGTGACTACAGGGGGCCTAGCAATCAGCCCCAGCATTTT
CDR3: CASSDYRGPSNQPQHF

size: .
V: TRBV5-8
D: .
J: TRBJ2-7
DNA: TGTGCCAGCAGCTTGGTACAGGTTGATTACGAGCAGTACTTC
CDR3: CASSLVQVDYEQYF

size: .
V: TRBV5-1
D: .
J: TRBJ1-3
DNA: TGCGCCAGCAGCTTGGTTACAGGGCGGATGGAGTCTGGAAACACCATATATTTT
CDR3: CASSLVTGRMESGNTIYF

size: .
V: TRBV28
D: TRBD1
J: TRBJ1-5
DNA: TGTGCCAGCAGTTTAGCCGGGACAGGGGGGCATCAGCCCCAGCATTTT
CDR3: CASSLAGTGGHQPQHF

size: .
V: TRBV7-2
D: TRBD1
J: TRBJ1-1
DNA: TGTGCCAGCAGCTTGGGACAGTTGAACACTGAAGCTTTCTTT
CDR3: CASSLGQLNTEAFF

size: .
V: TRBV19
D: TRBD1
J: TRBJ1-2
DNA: TGTGCCAGTAGTTTCCTCAGAGACAGGGGAGATTTAGATGGCTACACCTTC
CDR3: CASSFLRDRGDLDGYTF

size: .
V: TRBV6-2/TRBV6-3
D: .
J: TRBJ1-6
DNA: TGTGCCAGCAGTTACTCTCTTCTGTTGCGGAATTCACCCCTCCACTTT
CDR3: CASSYSLLLRNSPLHF

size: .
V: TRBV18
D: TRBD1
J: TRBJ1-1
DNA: TGTGCCAGCTCACCAGCCCAGGGGGTGGTGGACACTGAAGCTTTCTTT
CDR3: CASSPAQGVVDTEAFF

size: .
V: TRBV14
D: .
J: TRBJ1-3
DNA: TGTGCCAGCTCGTCGGGTAACACCATATATTTT
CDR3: CASSSGNTIYF

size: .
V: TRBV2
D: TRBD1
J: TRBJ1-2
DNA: TGTGCCAGCAGTGGGACAGGGAACTATGGCTACACCTTC
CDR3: CASSGTGNYGYTF

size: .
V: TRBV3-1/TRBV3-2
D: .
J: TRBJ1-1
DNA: TGTGCCAGCAGCCGTTGCGGGGGCGACACTGAAGCTTTCTTT
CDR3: CASSRCGGDTEAFF

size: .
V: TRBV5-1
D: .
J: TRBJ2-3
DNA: TGCGCCAGCAGCCGTGGAGGGGCAGATACGCAGTATTTT
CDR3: CASSRGGADTQYF

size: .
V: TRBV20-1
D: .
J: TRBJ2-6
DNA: TGCAGTGCTAGTACGGCTAGCGCAACCGGGGCCAACGTCCTGACTTTC
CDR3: CSASTASATGANVLTF

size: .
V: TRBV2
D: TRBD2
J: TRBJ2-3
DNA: TGTGCCAGCCCTGTGGGGAGCGGGGGCTCCAATACGCAGTATTTT
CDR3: CASPVGSGGSNTQYF